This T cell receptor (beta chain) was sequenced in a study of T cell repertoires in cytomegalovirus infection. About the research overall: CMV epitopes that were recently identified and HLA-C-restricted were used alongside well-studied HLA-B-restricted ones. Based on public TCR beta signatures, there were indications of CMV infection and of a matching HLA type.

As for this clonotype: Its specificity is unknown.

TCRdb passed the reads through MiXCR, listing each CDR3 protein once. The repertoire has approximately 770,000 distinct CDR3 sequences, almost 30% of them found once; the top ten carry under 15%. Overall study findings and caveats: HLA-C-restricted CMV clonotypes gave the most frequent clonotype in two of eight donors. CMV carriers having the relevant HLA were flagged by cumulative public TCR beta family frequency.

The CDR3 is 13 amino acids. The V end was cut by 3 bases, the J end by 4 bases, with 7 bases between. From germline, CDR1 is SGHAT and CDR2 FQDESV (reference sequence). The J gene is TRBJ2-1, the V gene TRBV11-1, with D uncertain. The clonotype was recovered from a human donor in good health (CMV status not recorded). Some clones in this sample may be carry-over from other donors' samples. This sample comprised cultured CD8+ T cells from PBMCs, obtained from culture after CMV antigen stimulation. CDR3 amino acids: CASSLIQYNEQFF. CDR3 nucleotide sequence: TGTGCCAGCAGCTTGATTCAGTACAATGAGCAGTTCTTC.